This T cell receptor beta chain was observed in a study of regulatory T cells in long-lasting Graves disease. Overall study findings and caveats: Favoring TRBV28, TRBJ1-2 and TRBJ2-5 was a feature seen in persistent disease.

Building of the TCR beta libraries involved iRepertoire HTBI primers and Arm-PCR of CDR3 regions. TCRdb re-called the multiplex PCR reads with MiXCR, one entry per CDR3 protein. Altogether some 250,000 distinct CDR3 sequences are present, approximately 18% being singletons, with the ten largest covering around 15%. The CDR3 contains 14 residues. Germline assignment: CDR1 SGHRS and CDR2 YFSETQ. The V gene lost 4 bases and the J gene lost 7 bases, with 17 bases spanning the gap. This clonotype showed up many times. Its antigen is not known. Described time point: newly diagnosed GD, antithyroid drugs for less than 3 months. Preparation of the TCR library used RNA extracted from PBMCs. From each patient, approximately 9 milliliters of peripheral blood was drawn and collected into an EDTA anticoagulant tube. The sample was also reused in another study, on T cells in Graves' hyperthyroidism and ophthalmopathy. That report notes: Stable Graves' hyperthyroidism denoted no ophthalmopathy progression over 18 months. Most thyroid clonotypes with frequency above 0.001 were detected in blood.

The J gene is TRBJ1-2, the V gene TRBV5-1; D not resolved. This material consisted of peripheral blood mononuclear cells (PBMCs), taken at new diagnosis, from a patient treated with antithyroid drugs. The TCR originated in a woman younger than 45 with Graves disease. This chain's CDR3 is CASSGRATGFGYTF. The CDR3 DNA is TGCGCCAGCAGCGGCCGGGCTACCGGATTTGGCTACACCTTC.